Each of the 11 T cell receptor beta chains below was sequenced from the same sample in a study of graft-versus-host responses after intestinal transplantation. The study plated some 200,000 CFSE-labeled responders with some 200,000 irradiated, violet-dye-labeled stimulators. The table came from immunoSEQ multiplex PCR; TCRdb's copy has only in-frame clones and leaves some out. The data contain around 9,000 clones, roughly a third of them singletons. Sequencing used alloreactive CD8+ T cells from a mixed lymphocyte reaction culture, obtained before transplantation. Subset meaning: CFSE-low proliferating T cells sorted from roughly six-day pre-transplant mixed lymphocyte reaction (GvH or HvG direction). The source is a human patient who was an organ donor for intestinal transplantation.

This rearrangement joins TRBV4-1 to TRBJ2-5; 8 bases fit TRBD2. The germline gives CDR1 MGHRA, CDR2 YSYEKL. The CDR3 loop spans 13 amino acids. V lost 5 bases to trimming and J lost 9 bases; unmatched junction nucleotides: 8. CDR3 nucleotides: TGCGCCAGCAGCAAACTTGGAGCGGGGGCCCAGTACTTC. Its translation is CASSKLGAGAQYF.

The chain joins TRBV14 to TRBJ1-5; 8 bases match TRBD1. V gave up 3 bases and J gave up 10 bases; unmatched junction bases: 17. Germline lookup yields CDR1 SGHDN and CDR2 FVKESK. This CDR3 spans 17 amino acids. CDR3 DNA sequence: TGTGCCAGCAGCCAGATACGGGCAGGGGGCGGTTTTCAACCCCAGCATTTT. This gives the protein CASSQIRAGGGFQPQHF.

This clone has more than one count but fewer than ten. A read error may produce the germline difference seen at one junction end. V is TRBV7-9 and J is TRBJ2-4, with a tentative D call TRBD2 (6 bases). This CDR3 has 13 residues. Germline assignment: CDR1 SEHNR and CDR2 FQNEAQ (reference sequence). CDR3: CASSLAGDRGLVF. DNA of the CDR3: TGTGCCAGCAGCTTAGCAGGTGACCGGGGGTTGGTCTTC.

By its share, this clone is medium-sized. The rearrangement joins TRBV5-1 to TRBJ2-7; 8 bases map to TRBD1. Germline CDR1 and CDR2: SGHRS and YFSETQ. This CDR3 comprises 15 residues. J lost 3 bases, V lost 4 bases, and 9 bases had no gene match. This CDR3 reads CASSQGARGVYEQYF. DNA for the CDR3: TGCGCCAGCAGCCAGGGGGCCAGGGGAGTCTACGAGCAGTACTTC. The variable domain in full, with the rest retrieved from reference TRBV5-1 and TRBJ2-7, is KAGVTQTPRYLIKTRGQQVTLSCSPISGHRSVSWYQQTPGQGLQFLFEYFSETQRNKGNFPGRFSGRQFSNSRSEMNVSTLELGDSALYLCASSQGARGVYEQYFGPGTRLTVT.

This clone has a handful of counts. CDR3 sequence (DNA): TGCGCCAGCAGCTCGGACTACGGGCCCGGGGAGCTGTTTTTT. Residues: CASSSDYGPGELFF. This chain uses TRBV5-1 with TRBJ2-2, with D possibly matching TRBD2 (6 bases). This CDR3 spans 14 amino acids. Germline V lookup: CDR1 SGHRS, CDR2 YFSETQ. Between the trimmed V and J ends, which lost 3 bases and 6 bases, there was a span of 12 bases. Together with reference TRBV5-1 and TRBJ2-2, the CDR3 gives the full variable domain: KAGVTQTPRYLIKTRGQQVTLSCSPISGHRSVSWYQQTPGQGLQFLFEYFSETQRNKGNFPGRFSGRQFSNSRSEMNVSTLELGDSALYLCASSSDYGPGELFFGEGSRLTVL.

The genes are TRBV11-2 and TRBJ2-2; TRBD1 is a possible D gene (7 bases). V lost 4 bases and J 3 bases, leaving 18 bases between the germline ends. This CDR3 spans 17 amino acids. Germline V gene sequence: CDR1 SGHAT, CDR2 FQNNGV. CDR3 nucleotides: TGTGCCAGCAGCTCGCGGAGGGACAGAGGGGACACCGGGGAGCTGTTTTTT. Translated, it gives CASSSRRDRGDTGELFF.

CDR3 loop: CASSHEDWPTYEQYF. As DNA, the CDR3 is TGTGCCAGCAGCCATGAGGATTGGCCGACCTACGAGCAGTACTTC. The chain employs TRBV4-2 and TRBJ2-7; D is ambiguous. This CDR3 has 15 residues. Trimming left V 3 bases short and J 2 bases short, with 14 bases between. Per germline, CDR1 LGHNA and CDR2 YNFKEQ.

This chain uses TRBV4-1 with TRBJ2-1; no clear D. This CDR3 has 17 residues. The V and J ends lost 3 bases and 8 bases respectively, with 23 bases between them. CDR1 is MGHRA and CDR2 is YSYEKL in the germline V gene. Written as DNA, the CDR3 is TGCGCCAGCAGCCAGGAACCTGGCGTCCTCCTAGTGGATGAGCAGTTCTTC. Protein: CASSQEPGVLLVDEQFF.

The V and J genes are TRBV4-3 and TRBJ2-2; the match to TRBD2 covers 13 bases. This CDR3 is built from 18 residues. V was pared by 2 bases and J by 6 bases, with 9 bases of the junction left unmatched. Germline CDR1 LGHNA, CDR2 YSLEER. DNA of the CDR3: TGCGCCAGCAGCCAATACCGGCCAGGACTAGCGGGAGCCGGGGAGCTGTTTTTT. Translating gives CASSQYRPGLAGAGELFF.

The chain uses TRBV6-5 and TRBJ1-5; 12 nucleotides agree with TRBD1. V was clipped by 6 bases and J by 7 bases; unmatched bases: 7. The length of the CDR3 is 15 residues. Germline CDR1 MNHEY, CDR2 SVGAGI. The CDR3 bases are TGTGCCAGCAGGGTCGGGACAGGGGGCGGGCAGCCCCAGCATTTT. Protein sequence: CASRVGTGGGQPQHF.

This chain links TRBV7-6 with TRBJ2-5; 7 nucleotides match TRBD1. After removal of 1 base from V and 2 bases from J, the junction contained 10 bases not matched to a gene. This CDR3 has 17 amino acids. CDR1 and CDR2 from the germline V gene are SGHVS and FNYEAQ. The CDR3 region has the DNA TGTGCCAGCAGCTTAGAGGGGGCCGGGATGCTACAAGAGACCCAGTACTTC. Its protein is CASSLEGAGMLQETQYF.